These 17 T cell receptor beta chains were sequenced from one sample in a study of blood T cell repertoires in COVID-19. TCRdb's copy holds only in-frame clones and misses some; the assay was immunoSEQ multiplex PCR. The sample includes 250,000 to 300,000 clones, approximately 87% of them seen just once. Sequencing was carried out using peripheral blood. Receptors were obtained from a young woman with COVID-19, enrolled during active disease.

The CDR3: CASSITSSEAFF. The CDR3 DNA sequence: TGTGCCAGTAGTATAACGAGTTCCGAAGCTTTCTTT. The chain couples TRBV19 to TRBJ1-1; no clear D. CDR3 length: 12 residues. Per germline, CDR1 LNHDA and CDR2 SQIVND (reference sequence). Deletions cut 2 bases from V and 8 bases from J, with 9 bases between.

The chain couples TRBV19 to TRBJ1-1; TRBD1 is a possible D gene (6 bases). Between the trimmed V and J ends, which lost 6 bases and 0 bases, there was a span of 11 bases. The CDR3 extends over 14 amino acids. From germline, CDR1 is LNHDA and CDR2 SQIVND (reference sequence). The CDR3 reads CASRPGHLNTEAFF. Written as DNA, the CDR3 is TGTGCCAGTAGGCCGGGACACCTGAACACTGAAGCTTTCTTT. The entire variable domain, with the rest obtained from reference TRBV19 and TRBJ1-1, is as follows: DGGITQSPKYLFRKEGQNVTLSCEQNLNHDAMYWYRQDPGQGLRLIYYSQIVNDFQKGDIAEGYSVSREKKESFPLTVTSAQKNPTAFYLCASRPGHLNTEAFFGQGTRLTVV.

This sequence joins TRBV27 and TRBJ2-1; 9 nucleotides align to TRBD1. This CDR3 spans 17 amino acids. Trimming cost V 0 bases and J 6 bases; bases outside gene matches: 9. Germline CDR1 reads MNHEY; CDR2 reads SMNVEV (reference sequence). The CDR3 sequence: CASSLSLQGATINEQFF. The CDR3 DNA follows: TGTGCCAGCAGTTTATCTCTACAGGGGGCAACTATCAATGAGCAGTTCTTC.

The CDR3 DNA sequence: TGTGCCAGCAGTTTTTCAGGGGGCCCTTCGAATGAGCAGTTCTTC. This sequence encodes CASSFSGGPSNEQFF. The rearrangement links TRBV27 to TRBJ2-1; 8 bases match TRBD1. Germline V CDR1 and CDR2: MNHEY, SMNVEV (reference sequence). V was pared by 3 bases and J by 7 bases, with 8 bases of the junction left unmatched. The CDR3 contains 15 residues.

V usage is TRBV12-2 and J usage is TRBJ2-7; the table assigns TRBD1, which was not confirmed against the DNA. TRBV12-2 is noted as a pseudogene. The CDR3 has 12 amino acids. For the CDR3, the DNA is TGTGCAAGTCGCTTAGAGGGACAGGGGAGCCGCTTC. It is translated as CASRLEGQGSRF.

The rearrangement uses TRBV29-1 and TRBJ2-3, with TRBD1 matching over 8 bases. V gave up 5 bases and J gave up 0 bases; unmatched junction bases: 7. Germline assignment: CDR1 SQVTM and CDR2 ANQGSEA. CDR3 length: 15 residues. Here the CDR3 DNA reads TGCAGCGTTTCAGGGGGCCAGGGTAGCACAGATACGCAGTATTTT. Translating it yields CSVSGGQGSTDTQYF.

The CDR3 loop reads CATSDFEGTSGYNEQFF. The CDR3 nucleotides are TGTGCCACCAGTGATTTCGAAGGGACTAGCGGTTACAATGAGCAGTTCTTC. This chain links TRBV24-1 with TRBJ2-1; TRBD2 matches 11 bases. The germline CDR1 and CDR2 sequences are KGHDR and SFDVKD. V dropped 1 base and J dropped 4; count of bases not matched to a gene: 5. This CDR3 contains 17 residues.

The rearrangement uses TRBV11-2 and TRBJ1-6; TRBD1 is a possible D gene (5 bases). V was cut by 3 bases and J by 6 bases, with 9 bases left in between. CDR1 and CDR2 from the germline V gene are SGHAT and FQNNGV. The CDR3 sequence is 14 residues long. The chain's CDR3 is CASSLDISNSPLHF. The CDR3, as DNA: TGTGCCAGCAGCTTGGACATTAGTAATTCACCCCTCCACTTT.

This clone is a singleton in its sample. This rearrangement joins TRBV4-1 to TRBJ1-3, with no clear D. Germline-derived CDR1 and CDR2 are MGHRA and YSYEKL. The CDR3 has 18 residues. The V end lost 8 bases, the J end lost 1 base, and 24 bases lay between the germline ends. The CDR3 bases are TGCGCCAGCTCCAGATCAACCCTCTCAACAGTATCTGGAAACACCATATATTTT. Protein product: CASSRSTLSTVSGNTIYF.

This sequence joins TRBV19 and TRBJ1-1; 7 nucleotides match TRBD1. The V and J ends lost 5 bases and 0 bases, in that order; junction bases with no gene match: 3. Germline lookup yields CDR1 LNHDA and CDR2 SQIVND (reference sequence). The CDR3 spans 14 residues. The CDR3 sequence is CASSWDSLNTEAFF. Written as DNA, the CDR3 is TGTGCCAGTAGTTGGGACAGCTTGAACACTGAAGCTTTCTTT. Looking up the rest from reference TRBV19 and TRBJ1-1 gives the full variable domain: DGGITQSPKYLFRKEGQNVTLSCEQNLNHDAMYWYRQDPGQGLRLIYYSQIVNDFQKGDIAEGYSVSREKKESFPLTVTSAQKNPTAFYLCASSWDSLNTEAFFGQGTRLTVV.

This chain connects TRBV4-1 to TRBJ1-5; 10 bases are a match to TRBD1. The CDR3 totals 16 residues. Trimming cost V 3 bases and J 2 bases; bases outside gene matches: 4. CDR1 is MGHRA and CDR2 is YSYEKL in the germline V gene. The CDR3 bases are TGCGCCAGCAGCCAGTTTGGACAGGGGGGCAATCAGCCCCAGCATTTT. It yields the protein CASSQFGQGGNQPQHF.

The rearrangement uses TRBV6-6 and TRBJ2-1, with 8 bases that match TRBD2. This CDR3 is built from 14 residues. The germline CDR1 and CDR2 sequences are MNHNY and SVGAGI (reference sequence). With V trimmed by 4 bases and J by 4 bases, 3 bases remained unmatched. CDR3 amino acids: CASSLRGEYNEQFF. The CDR3 DNA reads as TGTGCCAGCAGTTTGCGGGGGGAATACAATGAGCAGTTCTTC.

The V call is TRBV19, the J call TRBJ2-3; TRBD2 matches 7 bases. J was trimmed by 6 bases and V by 5 bases; bases with no gene match: 11. Per the germline V gene, CDR1 is LNHDA and CDR2 is SQIVND (reference sequence). This CDR3 contains 15 residues. The CDR3 coding sequence is TGTGCCAGTAGTCTCCTCGCGGGGGTGGCGGATACGCAGTATTTT. Encoded protein: CASSLLAGVADTQYF.

The CDR3 DNA sequence: TGTGCCAGCAGTGAGCGGGGGCGAGGTTCACCCCTCCACTTT. Translating gives CASSERGRGSPLHF. The J gene is TRBJ1-6, the V gene TRBV6-1, with TRBD1 as a possible D gene (6 bases). The germline CDR1 and CDR2 sequences are MNHNS and SASEGT. This CDR3 is built from 14 residues. The ends were cut back, 3 bases at V and 9 bases at J, with 12 bases in the middle.

This chain links TRBV5-6 with TRBJ2-2; D gene ambiguous. V was pared by 2 bases and J by 5 bases, with 7 bases between. Germline V gives CDR1 SGHDT, CDR2 YYEEEE. CDR3 length: 13 amino acids. The CDR3 sequence: CASSLKSTGELFF. The CDR3, as DNA: TGTGCCAGCAGCTTAAAATCGACCGGGGAGCTGTTTTTT.

V gene TRBV5-1 combines with J gene TRBJ2-7, with 7 bases aligning to TRBD1. Unmatched junction bases numbered 4, after V lost 0 bases and J lost 4 bases. This CDR3 spans 14 amino acids. Germline-derived CDR1 and CDR2 are SGHRS and YFSETQ. The DNA for the CDR3 is TGCGCCAGCAGCTTGGGGGGGACAGATTACGAGCAGTACTTC. Its protein is CASSLGGTDYEQYF.

The V and J genes are TRBV4-1 and TRBJ2-3; D may be TRBD2 (7 bases). Trimming pared 0 bases from V and 5 bases from J, leaving 18 bases between. This CDR3 contains 17 residues. Germline V CDR1 and CDR2: MGHRA, YSYEKL. The DNA for the CDR3 is TGCGCCAGCAGCCAAGAATTCCGGGGAGGGGGTGGAGATACGCAGTATTTT. Translated: CASSQEFRGGGGDTQYF.